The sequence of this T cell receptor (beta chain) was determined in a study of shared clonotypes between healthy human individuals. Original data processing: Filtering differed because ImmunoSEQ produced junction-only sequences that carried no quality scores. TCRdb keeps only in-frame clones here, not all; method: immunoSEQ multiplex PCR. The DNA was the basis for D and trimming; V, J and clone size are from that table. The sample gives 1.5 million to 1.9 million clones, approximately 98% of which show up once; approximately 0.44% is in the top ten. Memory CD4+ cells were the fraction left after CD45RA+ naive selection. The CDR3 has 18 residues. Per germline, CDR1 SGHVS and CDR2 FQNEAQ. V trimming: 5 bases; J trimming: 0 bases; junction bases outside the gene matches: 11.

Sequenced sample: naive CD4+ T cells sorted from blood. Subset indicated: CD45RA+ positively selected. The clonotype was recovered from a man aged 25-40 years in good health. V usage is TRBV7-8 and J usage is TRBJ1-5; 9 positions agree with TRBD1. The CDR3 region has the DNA TGTGCCAGCAGCCGGACCCGGGACAGGGACTATAGCAATCAGCCCCAGCATTTT. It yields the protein CASSRTRDRDYSNQPQHF. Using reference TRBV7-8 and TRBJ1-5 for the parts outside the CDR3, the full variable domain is GAGVSQSPRYKVAKRGQDVALRCDPISGHVSLFWYQQALGQGPEFLTYFQNEAQLDKSGLPSDRFFAERPEGSVSTLKIQRTQQEDSAVYLCASSRTRDRDYSNQPQHFGDGTRLSIL.